Listed here is a single TCR beta chain. The antigen this receptor binds is unknown. No much larger clone is present one base from it, and per-base qualities are unavailable. TCRbeta CDR3 regions were amplified from genomic DNA using the immunoSEQ Assay, a bias-controlled multiplex PCR. On the study's bioinformatics: The number of nucleated cells in each sample was estimated by amplification of reference gene primers within the assay. Sequence reads were collapsed and filtered to measure the absolute abundance of every unique TCRbeta CDR3 rearrangement. For each sample, productive Simpson clonality was calculated as the square root of Simpson's diversity index over productive rearrangements. TCRdb carries this immuneACCESS record with in-frame sequences only. Its versions omit some clonotypes, under half of them owing to an unresolved V gene in the studies checked, with the rest unexplained. Clonal size and the V and J genes are those of that table, whereas D and trimming came from the DNA. This sample gives 300,000 to 400,000 clones in total; about nine tenths of them show up just once. 1.5% to 2% of the sample is in the top ten clones.

The CDR3 has 15 amino acids, counting the end cysteine and phenylalanine. This entry keeps only the CDR3 DNA: 45 bases, framed from base 1. From a lookup of the germline V gene (reference sequence), CDR1 and CDR2 are SGHNT and YYREEE. Clipping removes 4 bases from V and 0 bases from J, with 4 as the unmatched junction base count. The data originate from a study of blood T cell repertoires in COVID-19 (dated by TCRdb to 2020 to 2022). Regarding the complete study: Collaborator samples came from the United States, Italy and Spain and covered acute and convalescent phases of COVID-19. Sample metadata almost always included a de-identified subject ID, COVID-19 status, age in years and sex. Where HLA class I and class II types were available, the types were taken from metadata supplied by the sample provider, not from assay-based typing. Subjects who had been exposed to COVID-19, were actively infected with it, or had recovered from it provided the deeply sampled blood TCRbeta repertoires that made up the dataset. The samples were drawn from two sources: the first 160 participants of the ongoing ImmuneRACE study, and 1,200 or so subjects contributed by 6 global collaborators. The repertoires were released in a freely available public database meant as a resource for research on the immune response to SARS-CoV-2. The prospective study material was composed of cDNA or gDNA derived from T cells, B-cell-depleted T cells, or PBMCs. What the study reported, not specific to this receptor: How much clinical and demographic metadata was included differed by source and by participant, and the metadata was provided uncurated.

One collaborating source in Seattle enrolled patients during active infection and followed them longitudinally through the course of disease. Each collaborating institution followed its own protocols to collect whole blood in K2EDTA tubes. Collaborator samples were shipped for TCRbeta analysis as frozen whole blood, isolated PBMCs, or DNA extracted from either sample type. The receptor comes from a young woman with COVID-19, enrolled during active disease. The chain links TRBV5-4 with TRBJ2-3; 8 junctional bases match TRBD1. Sequencing was performed on peripheral blood. The bases read TGTGCCAGCAGCGGACAGGGTAAAAGCACAGATACGCAGTATTTT. This translates into CASSGQGKSTDTQYF.